Reported below is one TCR beta chain. As yet, its antigen is unknown. The data derive from a study of blood T cells in healthy people across ages. Study as a whole: Capture by template switching was about one barcoded beta molecule per two T cells. Study observations and caveats: The fall in TCR beta diversity per million T cells was roughly linear with age.

There were at least 5.5 micrograms of total RNA extracted from every sample. The V gene's germline CDR1 is SGHAT and CDR2 FQDESV (reference sequence). This CDR3 spans 15 amino acids. The second PCR ran about 6 to 12 cycles with a sample-barcoded 5' primer and J-beta primers. From the 5' RACE reads, TCRdb called clonotypes with MiXCR, one entry per CDR3 protein. In the table there are hundreds of thousands of distinct CDR3 sequences, roughly 43% of which are singletons. The receptor's source is a woman in her fifties or sixties in good health. The chain couples TRBV11-1 to TRBJ2-1, with a possible D match to TRBD2 (5 bases). The end of the DNA fits TRBJ2-7 better, so the J call may be wrong. Sequencing was done on a sample of blood. CDR3 DNA: TGTGCCAGCAGCTTAACGGGGAGCTCCTACAATGAGCAGTACTTC. It codes for CASSLTGSSYNEQYF.